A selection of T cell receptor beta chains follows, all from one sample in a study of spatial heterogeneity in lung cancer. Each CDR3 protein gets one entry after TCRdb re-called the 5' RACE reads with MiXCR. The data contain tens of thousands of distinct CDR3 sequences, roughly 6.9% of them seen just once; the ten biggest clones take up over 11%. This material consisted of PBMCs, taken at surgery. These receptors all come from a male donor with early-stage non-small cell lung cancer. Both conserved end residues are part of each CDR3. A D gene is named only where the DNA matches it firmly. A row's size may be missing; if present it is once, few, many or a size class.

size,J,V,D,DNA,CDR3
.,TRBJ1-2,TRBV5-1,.,TGCGCCAGCAGCCCAGGCGGGCAGCAAAGCCTCTATGGCTACACCTTC,CASSPGGQQSLYGYTF
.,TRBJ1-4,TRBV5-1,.,TGCGCCAGCAGCCGCCGCCCAGGATCAACTAATGAAAAACTGTTTTTT,CASSRRPGSTNEKLFF
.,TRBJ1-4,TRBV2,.,TGTGCCAGCAGCGGGGGTAATGAAAAACTGTTTTTT,CASSGGNEKLFF
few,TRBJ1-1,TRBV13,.,TGTGCCAGCAGCTTAGGCTCAAGGGTCACTGAAGCTTTCTTT,CASSLGSRVTEAFF
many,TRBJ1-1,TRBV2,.,TGTGCCAGCAGTGTGGCCGCCGAGAACACTGAAGCTTTCTTT,CASSVAAENTEAFF
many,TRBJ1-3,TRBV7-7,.,TGTGCTAGCAGCTTAGAAGCTGGAAACACCATATATTTT,CASSLEAGNTIYF
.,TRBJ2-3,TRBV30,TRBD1,TGTGCCTGGACCGAGGGACAGGGAAGCACAGATACGCAGTATTTT,CAWTEGQGSTDTQYF
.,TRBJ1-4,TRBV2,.,TGTGCCAGCAGTGTAGCGGGACAAATTATCTTTGGGGGTGAAAAACTGTTTTTT,CASSVAGQIIFGGEKLFF
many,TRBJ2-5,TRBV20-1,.,TGCAGTGTAAGGCGCGGACGGGCAGAAGAGACCCAGTACTTC,CSVRRGRAEETQYF
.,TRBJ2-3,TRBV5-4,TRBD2,TGTGCCAGCAGCGCCCCAAGCAGGCTAGCGGGGGATACGCAGTATTTT,CASSAPSRLAGDTQYF
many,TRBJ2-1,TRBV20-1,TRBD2,TGCAGTGCTCGGGGACTAGCGTACGGCCATGAGCAGTTCTTC,CSARGLAYGHEQFF
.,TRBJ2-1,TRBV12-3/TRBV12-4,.,TGTGCCAGCAGGCGGGACCAGACCTACAATGAGCAGTTCTTC,CASRRDQTYNEQFF
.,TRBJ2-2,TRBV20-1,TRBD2,TGCAGTGCTAGACCCTTCGGACTAGCGGGAGAGAGCGGGGAGCTGTTTTTT,CSARPFGLAGESGELFF
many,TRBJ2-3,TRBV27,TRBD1,TGTGCCAGCAGTTACAGGGGGCGGGCAGATACGCAGTATTTT,CASSYRGRADTQYF
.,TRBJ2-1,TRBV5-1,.,TGCGCCAGCAGGAATTGCACAACAGGGACCTGTGAGCAGTTCTTC,CASRNCTTGTCEQFF
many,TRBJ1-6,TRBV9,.,TGTGCCAGCAGCGTAGGAGGGGGGACCGATAATTCACCCCTCCACTTT,CASSVGGGTDNSPLHF
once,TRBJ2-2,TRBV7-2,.,TGTGCCAGCAGCTTACAGCGCCGGGCCTCATTTTCCGGGGAGCTGTTTTTT,CASSLQRRASFSGELFF
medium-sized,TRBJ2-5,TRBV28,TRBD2,TGTGCCAGCAGTTTATCGGGCGGGAGGGAACAGACCCAGTACTTC,CASSLSGGREQTQYF
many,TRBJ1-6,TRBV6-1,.,TGTGCCAGCAGTGAGGAGGGGCGAGGAAGATCACCCCTCCACTTT,CASSEEGRGRSPLHF
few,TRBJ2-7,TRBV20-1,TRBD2,TGCAGTGCTAGAGATACTAGCGGGATATACGAGCAGTACTTC,CSARDTSGIYEQYF
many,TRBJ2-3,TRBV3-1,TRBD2,TGTGCCAGCAGCCAAGGCGGACTAGCGGGACCCACAGATACGCAGTGTTTT,CASSQGGLAGPTDTQCF
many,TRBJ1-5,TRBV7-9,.,TGTGCCAGCAGCTTCGGGGCACCTAATCAGCCCCAGCATTTT,CASSFGAPNQPQHF
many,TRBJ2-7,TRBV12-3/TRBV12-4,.,TGTGCCAGCAGTTACGGGCAACCTATCTACGAGCAGTACTTC,CASSYGQPIYEQYF
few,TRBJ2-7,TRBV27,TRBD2,TGTGCCAGCAGTTTATCCTGGGGAGGGTCCTACGAGCAGTACTTC,CASSLSWGGSYEQYF
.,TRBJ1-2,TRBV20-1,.,TGCAGTGCACCTACCCAGGGAAACTATGGCTACACCTTC,CSAPTQGNYGYTF
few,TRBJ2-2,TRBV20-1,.,TGCAGTGCTAGAGTTAAGACAACCGGGTCCGGGGAGCTGTTTTTT,CSARVKTTGSGELFF
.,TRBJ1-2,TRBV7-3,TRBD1,TGTGCCAGCAGCCGGAGCCTGACAGGGGGCCTTCTCTTC,CASSRSLTGGLLF
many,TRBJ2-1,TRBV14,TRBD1,TGTGCCAGCAGCCCGCGAAGACAGGGGAGGACCCAACCGAGCTCCTACAATGAGCAGTTCTTC,CASSPRRQGRTQPSSYNEQFF
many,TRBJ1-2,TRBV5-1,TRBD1,TGCGCCAGCAGATACACAGGGGGAGATGGCTACACCTTC,CASRYTGGDGYTF
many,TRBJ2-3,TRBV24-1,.,TGTGCCACCAGTGATTTGCGTGCCAGCTCAGATACGCAGTATTTT,CATSDLRASSDTQYF
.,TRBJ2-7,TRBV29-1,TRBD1,TGCAGCGTTGAAGAACCTACCGGGACAGGGGAATACGAGCAGTACTTC,CSVEEPTGTGEYEQYF
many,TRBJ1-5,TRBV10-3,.,TGTGCCATCAGTCAAGAGAGCAATCAGCCCCAGCATTTT,CAISQESNQPQHF
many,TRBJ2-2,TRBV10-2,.,TGCGCCAGCTTCCCCGGGGTTAAAACCGGGGAGCTGTTTTTT,CASFPGVKTGELFF
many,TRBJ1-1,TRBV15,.,TGTGCCGTCCACACGAACACTGAAGCTTTCTTT,CAVHTNTEAFF
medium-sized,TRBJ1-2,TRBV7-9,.,TGTGCCAGCAACAACTTCGGGTTCTATGGCTACACCTTC,CASNNFGFYGYTF
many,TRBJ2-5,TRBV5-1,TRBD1,TGCGCCAGCACTTGGACAGGGATCCAAGAGACCCAGTACTTC,CASTWTGIQETQYF
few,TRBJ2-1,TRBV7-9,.,TGTGCCAGCAGCTTGGGACATGGGGATGAGCAGTTCTTC,CASSLGHGDEQFF
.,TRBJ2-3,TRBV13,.,TGTGCCAGCAGCGCACTGACTCGACAGGCGCCAGATACGCAGTATTTT,CASSALTRQAPDTQYF
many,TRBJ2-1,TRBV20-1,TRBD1,TGCAGTGCTAACAGGGGGCTCCCTGGAACCTCCTACAATGAGCAGTTCTTC,CSANRGLPGTSYNEQFF
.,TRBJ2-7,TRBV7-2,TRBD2,TGTGCCAGCAGCGATAGCGGGGGGAGCTCCTACGAGCAGTACTTC,CASSDSGGSSYEQYF